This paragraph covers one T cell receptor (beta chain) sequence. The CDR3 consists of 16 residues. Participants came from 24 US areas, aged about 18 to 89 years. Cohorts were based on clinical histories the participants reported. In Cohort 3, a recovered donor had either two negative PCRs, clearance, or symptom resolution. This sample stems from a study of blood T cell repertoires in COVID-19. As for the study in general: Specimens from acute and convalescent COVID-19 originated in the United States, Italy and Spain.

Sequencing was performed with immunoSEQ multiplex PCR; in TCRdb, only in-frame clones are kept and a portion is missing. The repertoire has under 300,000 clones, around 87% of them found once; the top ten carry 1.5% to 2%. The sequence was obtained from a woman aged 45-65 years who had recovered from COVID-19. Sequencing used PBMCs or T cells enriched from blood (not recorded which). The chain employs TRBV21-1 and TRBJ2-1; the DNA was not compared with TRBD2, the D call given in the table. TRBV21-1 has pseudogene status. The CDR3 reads CASSATTSGSFDEQFF. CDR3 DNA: TGTGCCAGCAGCGCTACGACTAGCGGGAGTTTCGATGAGCAGTTCTTC.